The TCR beta chain described here comes from a study of T cell responses to AZD1222 COVID-19 vaccine. Measured with immunoSEQ multiplex PCR; TCRdb has only the in-frame clones, and not every one. The repertoire holds 52,000 or so clones, with more than 80% as singletons. The CDR3 covers 14 residues. Germline V gene sequence: CDR1 LGHNA, CDR2 YSLEER. V was clipped by 5 bases and J by 1 base, with 11 bases between them. The chain links TRBV4-3 to TRBJ1-1; D is unclear. The source is an adult in good health. The material was peripheral blood, obtained on day 0 of MenACWY control vaccination. The DNA for the CDR3 is TGCGCCAGCAGCAGGCAACAGAGGAACACTGAAGCTTTCTTT. It yields the protein CASSRQQRNTEAFF.